This T cell receptor (beta chain) derives from a study of Graves' ophthalmopathy and Graves' hyperthyroidism. Findings and caveats of the study: Discrimination between ophthalmopathy and stable hyperthyroidism by a 13-signature model showed 87.88% sensitivity and more than 65% specificity.

Other autoimmune diseases, uncontrolled infections, pregnancy or lactation ruled patients out of participation. Amplified material comprised TCR beta CDR3 regions derived from RNA transcripts. Scientists carried out first-round RT-PCR using HTBI primers and then a second-round multiplex PCR. TCRdb independently ran MiXCR on the multiplex PCR reads; one entry per CDR3 protein. Of about 600,000 distinct CDR3 sequences listed, about 40% are singletons. The CDR3 sequence is 14 residues long. Germline assignment: CDR1 SQVTM and CDR2 ANQGSEA. As regards this clonotype: Its antigen is not known.

This receptor was taken from an adult man with Graves' hyperthyroidism. The sequenced sample was peripheral blood or thyroid tissue (not recorded which). This chain links TRBV29-1 with TRBJ2-3; D not certain. The J call may be mistaken, given a closer DNA end match to TRBJ1-5. The CDR3 sequence is CSVFPPSSTDTQHF. The CDR3 bases are TGCAGCGTTTTCCCCCCATCTAGCACAGATACGCAGCATTTT.